The clone carrying this T cell receptor (beta chain) was seen more than once but under ten times. This entry is derived from a study of cytomegalovirus exposure and HLA in healthy donors. PCR amplification relied on 60 Vbeta primers (plus 13 Jbeta primers). Libraries were prepared by immunoSEQ multiplex PCR; TCRdb keeps only in-frame clonotypes and omits some of them. The table lists roughly 100,000 clones, nearly 15% of them singletons. The CDR3 spans 17 residues. V shed 0 bases and J 6 bases; nucleotides not matched to a gene: 8. Germline CDR1 and CDR2: MGHRA and YSYEKL. Sequences were obtained from PBMCs. This sequence was found in a female donor in good health and CMV-seronegative. The chain joins TRBV4-1 to TRBJ1-5; 10 bases are shared with TRBD1. CDR3 DNA sequence: TGCGCCAGCAGCCAAGACCCGGGACAGGGGAAGAGTCAGCCCCAGCATTTT. It encodes CASSQDPGQGKSQPQHF.